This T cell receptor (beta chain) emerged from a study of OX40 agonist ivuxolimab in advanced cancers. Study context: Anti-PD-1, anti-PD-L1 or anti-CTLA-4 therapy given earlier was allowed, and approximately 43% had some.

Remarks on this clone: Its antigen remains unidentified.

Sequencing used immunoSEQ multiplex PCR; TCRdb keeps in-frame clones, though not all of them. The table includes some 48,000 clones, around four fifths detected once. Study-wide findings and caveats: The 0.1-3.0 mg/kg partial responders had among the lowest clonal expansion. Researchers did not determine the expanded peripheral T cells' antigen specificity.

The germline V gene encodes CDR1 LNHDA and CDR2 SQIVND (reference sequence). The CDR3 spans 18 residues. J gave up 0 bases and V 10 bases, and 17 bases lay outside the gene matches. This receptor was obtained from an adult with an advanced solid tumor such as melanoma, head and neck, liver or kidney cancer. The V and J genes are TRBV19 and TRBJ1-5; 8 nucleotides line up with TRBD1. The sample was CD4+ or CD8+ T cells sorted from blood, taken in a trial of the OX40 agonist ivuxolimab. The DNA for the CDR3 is TGTGCCACCTGGGACCTTTACGGGACAGGAGATAGCAATCAGCCCCAGCATTTT. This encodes CATWDLYGTGDSNQPQHF.